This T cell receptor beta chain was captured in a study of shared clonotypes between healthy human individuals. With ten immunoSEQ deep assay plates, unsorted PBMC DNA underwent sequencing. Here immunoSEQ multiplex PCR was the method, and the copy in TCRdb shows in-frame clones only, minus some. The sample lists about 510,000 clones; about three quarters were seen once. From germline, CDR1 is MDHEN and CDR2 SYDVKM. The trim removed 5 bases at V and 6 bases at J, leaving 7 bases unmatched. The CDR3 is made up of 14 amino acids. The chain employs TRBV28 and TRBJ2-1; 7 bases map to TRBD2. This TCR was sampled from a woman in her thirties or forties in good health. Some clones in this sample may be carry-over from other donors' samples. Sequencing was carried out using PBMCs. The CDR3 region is CASSIREDRNEQFF. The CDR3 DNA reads TGTGCCAGCAGTATCCGGGAGGATCGCAATGAGCAGTTCTTC. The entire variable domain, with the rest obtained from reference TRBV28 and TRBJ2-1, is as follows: DVKVTQSSRYLVKRTGEKVFLECVQDMDHENMFWYRQDPGLGLRLIYFSYDVKMKEKGDIPEGYSVSREKKERFSLILESASTNQTSMYLCASSIREDRNEQFFGPGTRLTVL.